The 29 T cell receptor beta chains below come from one sample, sequenced in a study of blood T cell repertoires in COVID-19. Profiled with immunoSEQ multiplex PCR; TCRdb holds only in-frame clones, not every one. The sample records fewer than 200,000 clones, approximately 91% being singletons. Sequencing used peripheral blood. The source is a man younger than 35 with COVID-19, enrolled during active disease.

This clone was picked up one time. The V gene is TRBV7-6, the J gene TRBJ2-7, with 7 bases identical to TRBD1. The V gene's germline CDR1 is SGHVS and CDR2 FNYEAQ. The CDR3 is 15 residues long. After removal of 5 bases from V and 0 bases from J, the junction contained 7 bases not matched to a gene. This CDR3 reads CASSPTGTVSYEQYF. For the CDR3, the DNA is TGTGCCAGCAGCCCCACCGGGACAGTCTCCTACGAGCAGTACTTC.

A single count supports this clone. V and J are TRBV28 and TRBJ2-7; D perhaps matches TRBD2 (6 bases). Trimming shortened V by 2 bases and J by 6 bases, and 20 bases separated the two germline ends. In germline, CDR1 is MDHEN, CDR2 SYDVKM. The CDR3 has 16 residues. CDR3 in amino acids: CASSLEAGLPQGEQYF. CDR3 coding DNA: TGTGCCAGCAGTTTAGAGGCTGGACTACCCCAGGGCGAGCAGTACTTC.

CDR3 sequence: CASSLGSPGGPNSPLHF. CDR3 bases: TGTGCCAGCAGTTTAGGTTCACCGGGGGGTCCTAATTCACCCCTCCACTTT. V gene TRBV27 combines with J gene TRBJ1-6; tentative D call: TRBD1 (5 bases). Germline V gives CDR1 MNHEY, CDR2 SMNVEV (reference sequence). Trimming shortened V by 2 bases and J by 6 bases, and 17 bases separated the two germline ends. This CDR3 has 17 amino acids.

The chain combines TRBV19 with TRBJ1-5; no firm D call. The germline V gene has CDR1 LNHDA and CDR2 SQIVND (reference sequence). The CDR3 totals 12 residues. V was pared by 7 bases and J by 6 bases, with 10 bases between. In nucleotides, the CDR3 is TGTGCCAGTAAACAGCTCACTCAGCCCCAGCATTTT. Translation gives CASKQLTQPQHF.

Comment on this clone: One junction end disagrees with the germline gene, perhaps due to a read error. The chain is built from TRBV6-2 or TRBV6-3 and TRBJ1-5, with 9 bases fitting TRBD1. Germline V gives CDR1 MNHEY, CDR2 SVGEGT. The CDR3 is 15 amino acids. CDR3 in amino acids: CASSYHTGGKQPQHF. DNA of the CDR3: TGTGCCAGCAGTTACCACACAGGGGGCAAACAGCCCCAGCATTTT.

The rearrangement links TRBV3-1 (or the pseudogene TRBV3-2) to TRBJ1-3; D call uncertain. Per the germline V gene, CDR1 is LGHDT and CDR2 is YNNKEL (reference sequence). The CDR3 length is 15 residues. Deletions cut 2 bases from V and 2 bases from J, with 10 bases between. The CDR3, as DNA: TGTGCCAGCAGCCAAAGCGCCGGTCCTGGAAACACCATATATTTT. It codes for CASSQSAGPGNTIYF.

The chain has TRBV9 and TRBJ1-3, with TRBD1 matching over 7 bases. The CDR3 loop spans 15 amino acids. Per the germline V gene, CDR1 is SGDLS and CDR2 is YYNGEE. J lost 4 bases, V lost 3 bases, and 7 bases had no gene match. CDR3 nucleotide sequence: TGTGCCAGCAGCGCCTGGGACAGACCAGGAAACACCATATATTTT. Its protein is CASSAWDRPGNTIYF.

The CDR3 sequence is CASSYSSRGSNQPQHF. CDR3 nucleotides: TGTGCCAGCAGTTACTCGAGTAGGGGAAGCAATCAGCCCCAGCATTTT. V is TRBV6-2 or TRBV6-3 and J is TRBJ1-5, with TRBD1 as a possible D gene (5 bases). Trimming shortened V by 0 bases and J by 1 base, and 10 bases separated the two germline ends. Germline V gene sequence: CDR1 MNHEY, CDR2 SVGEGT. The CDR3 contains 16 residues.

This rearrangement joins TRBV9 to TRBJ1-2; 7 nucleotides match TRBD1. Losses at the gene ends were 3 bases for V and 1 base for J; bases not matched to a gene: 12. CDR3 length: 17 amino acids. Germline V gene lookup returns CDR1 SGDLS and CDR2 YYNGEE. This CDR3 is CASSAGGTALINYGYTF. For the CDR3, the DNA is TGTGCCAGCAGCGCGGGGGGGACAGCCCTCATTAACTATGGCTACACCTTC.

J is TRBJ2-3 and V is TRBV11-2; tentative D call: TRBD1 (5 bases). V lost 3 bases and J 0 bases, leaving 7 bases between the germline ends. Germline CDR1 is SGHAT and CDR2 is FQNNGV. The CDR3 spans 14 residues. The CDR3 DNA reads TGTGCCAGCAGCTTCCCAGGGAGCACAGATACGCAGTATTTT. This codes for CASSFPGSTDTQYF.

The chain carries TRBV27 and TRBJ2-1; D possibly corresponds to TRBD2 (6 bases). Germline V gives CDR1 MNHEY, CDR2 SMNVEV (reference sequence). Trimming took 5 bases from V and 0 from J, leaving 14 bases between them. This CDR3 spans 16 amino acids. This CDR3 is CASSPGLLSSYNEQFF. In DNA, the CDR3 is TGTGCCAGCAGTCCGGGACTCTTGAGCTCCTACAATGAGCAGTTCTTC.

V usage is TRBV12-1 and J usage is TRBJ2-1; the table's D call of TRBD2 was not tested on the DNA. TRBV12-1 is marked as a pseudogene. This CDR3 spans 16 amino acids. The CDR3 sequence is CASSFRGLADYNEQFF. In nucleotides, the CDR3 is TGTGCCAGCAGCTTTCGGGGACTAGCGGACTACAATGAGCAGTTCTTC.

The table lists this clone with a count of one. V and J are TRBV2 and TRBJ2-1; 11 nucleotides agree with TRBD2. Unmatched junction bases numbered 7, after V lost 9 bases and J lost 9 bases. Germline CDR1 is SNHLY and CDR2 is FYNNEI. This CDR3 is 13 amino acids long. The CDR3 is CASSGRGGFEQFF. CDR3 sequence (DNA): TGTGCCAGTAGCGGGAGGGGTGGGTTTGAGCAGTTCTTC.

The chain is built from TRBV30 and TRBJ1-5; the match to TRBD1 covers 10 bases. J lost 4 bases, V lost 3 bases, and 12 bases had no gene match. Per the germline V gene, CDR1 is GTSNPN and CDR2 is SVGIG (reference sequence). The CDR3 extends over 17 amino acids. The CDR3 loop is CAWSSPGQGLSNQPQHF. The CDR3 nucleotides are TGTGCCTGGAGCTCCCCGGGACAGGGGCTATCAAATCAGCCCCAGCATTTT.

The rearrangement joins TRBV18 to TRBJ2-5; possible D gene TRBD2, 6 bases. V was cut by 8 bases and J by 1 base, with 8 bases left in between. CDR3 length: 12 amino acids. Germline CDR1 and CDR2: KGHSH and LQKENI. The CDR3 DNA reads TGTGCCAGCCGGGGGACCCAAGAGACCCAGTACTTC. Protein: CASRGTQETQYF. The variable domain in full, with the rest retrieved from reference TRBV18 and TRBJ2-5, is NAGVMQNPRHLVRRRGQEARLRCSPMKGHSHVYWYRQLPEEGLKFMVYLQKENIIDESGMPKERFSAEFPKEGPSILRIQQVVRGDSAAYFCASRGTQETQYFGPGTRLLVL.

This chain joins TRBV5-4 and TRBJ2-6, with unresolved D. The CDR3 is 16 amino acids. V was trimmed by 4 bases and J by 4 bases, leaving 15 bases between them. Germline CDR1 SGHNT, CDR2 YYREEE (reference sequence). Here the CDR3 DNA reads TGTGCCAGCAGCCCAGAATGGGCGTCAGGGGCCAACGTCCTGACTTTC. Protein: CASSPEWASGANVLTF.

The rearrangement uses TRBV12-3 or TRBV12-4 and TRBJ2-2; D gene unclear. There are 12 residues in the CDR3. V gave up 6 bases and J gave up 2 bases, with 4 bases separating them. CDR3 sequence (DNA): TGTGCCAGCAGCCTTAACACCGGGGAGCTGTTTTTT. Amino acid sequence: CASSLNTGELFF.

This chain connects TRBV7-9 to TRBJ1-3; TRBD1 is a possible D gene (5 bases). V was pared by 2 bases and J by 2 bases, with 13 bases between. The CDR3 has 16 amino acids. The germline gives CDR1 SEHNR, CDR2 FQNEAQ (reference sequence). CDR3 in amino acids: CASSLISGLPGNTIYF. In DNA, the CDR3 is TGTGCCAGCAGCTTAATATCAGGGCTACCTGGAAACACCATATATTTT.

This chain links TRBV30 with TRBJ2-2, with 7 bases identical to TRBD2. V lost 3 bases to trimming and J lost 5 bases; unmatched junction nucleotides: 3. Germline values: CDR1 GTSNPN, CDR2 SVGIG (reference sequence). The CDR3 loop spans 13 amino acids. CDR3 nucleotide sequence: TGTGCCTGGAGGGGGGAGGGGACCGGGGAGCTGTTTTTT. Encoded protein: CAWRGEGTGELFF.

The J gene is TRBJ2-3, the V gene TRBV2; TRBD2 aligns across 8 bases. The CDR3 contains 15 residues. Germline CDR1 reads SNHLY; CDR2 reads FYNNEI. The V gene end was trimmed by 7 bases and the J gene end by 3 bases; junction bases not matched to a gene: 9. The CDR3 nucleotides read TGTGCCAGCACCCGGCGGGGGGTGGAAACAGATACGCAGTATTTT. It encodes CASTRRGVETDTQYF.

V and J are TRBV6-6 and TRBJ2-7; 7 bases agree with TRBD2. Germline V gene sequence: CDR1 MNHNY, CDR2 SVGAGI (reference sequence). This CDR3 contains 15 residues. The trim removed 5 bases at V and 0 bases at J, leaving 7 bases unmatched. CDR3 nucleotide sequence: TGTGCCAGCAGTACAACTAGCGTTTACTCCTACGAGCAGTACTTC. Amino acid sequence: CASSTTSVYSYEQYF.

The chain employs TRBV27 and TRBJ2-5; 8 bases agree with TRBD2. The CDR3 sequence is 15 residues long. J was trimmed by 3 bases and V by 5 bases; bases with no gene match: 8. The germline gives CDR1 MNHEY, CDR2 SMNVEV (reference sequence). CDR3 nucleotides: TGTGCCAGCAGTCCGGGACTAGAAAGGGAAGAGACCCAGTACTTC. It codes for CASSPGLEREETQYF.

The chain links TRBV24-1 to TRBJ1-6; 9 bases agree with TRBD1. The V gene's germline CDR1 is KGHDR and CDR2 SFDVKD. This CDR3 is 14 amino acids long. Trimming removed 4 bases from V and 7 bases from J; junction bases left unmatched: 1. CDR3 in DNA: TGTGCCACCAGTGAGGGGACAGGGAATTCACCCCTCCACTTT. It is translated as CATSEGTGNSPLHF.

The chain uses TRBV11-2 and TRBJ2-7; D uncertain. Germline V gene sequence: CDR1 SGHAT, CDR2 FQNNGV. Trimming cost V 6 bases and J 0 bases, with 12 bases left between them. The length of the CDR3 is 14 residues. The CDR3 nucleotides read TGTGCCAGCAGTACACAGTCCCACTCCTACGAGCAGTACTTC. It codes for CASSTQSHSYEQYF.

In its sample, this clone was seen a few times. The rearrangement links TRBV5-5 to TRBJ2-7; D is unresolved. The CDR3 extends over 13 amino acids. Germline V lookup: CDR1 SGHKS, CDR2 YYEKEE (reference sequence). Between the trimmed V and J ends, which lost 3 bases and 4 bases, there was a span of 11 bases. CDR3 amino acids: CASSYGLKYEQYF. The CDR3 bases are TGTGCCAGCAGCTACGGTCTAAAGTACGAGCAGTACTTC.

This chain links TRBV10-3 with TRBJ2-7, with a tentative D call TRBD2 (6 bases). CDR1 is ENHRY, CDR2 SYGVKD, per germline. V lost 3 bases to trimming and J lost 11 bases, with 11 bases between them. This CDR3 spans 11 amino acids. The CDR3 sequence: CAISEPGLKYF. DNA of the CDR3: TGTGCCATCAGTGAACCGGGACTCAAGTACTTC.

The V call is TRBV2, the J call TRBJ1-5; no clear D. Germline CDR1 SNHLY, CDR2 FYNNEI. The CDR3 is 15 amino acids. The ends were cut back, 7 bases at V and 0 bases at J, with 13 bases in the middle. CDR3: CASTLWPNSNQPQHF. The CDR3 DNA sequence: TGTGCCAGCACCCTGTGGCCCAATAGCAATCAGCCCCAGCATTTT.

This sequence joins TRBV5-1 and TRBJ2-3; 10 bases agree with TRBD2. Per the germline V gene, CDR1 is SGHRS and CDR2 is YFSETQ. The CDR3 sequence is 16 residues long. V trimming: 4 bases; J trimming: 4 bases; junction bases outside the gene matches: 9. For the CDR3, the DNA is TGCGCCAGCAGCCTCGCCCTAGCGGGAGTAGCAGATACGCAGTATTTT. Protein: CASSLALAGVADTQYF.

The CDR3 coding sequence is TGTGCCAGTAGTATTCGCGCAGGGAGGGATGAAGCTTTCTTT. It translates to CASSIRAGRDEAFF. The chain is built from TRBV19 and TRBJ1-1, with D possibly being TRBD1 (5 bases). Germline CDR1 LNHDA, CDR2 SQIVND (reference sequence). CDR3 size: 14 residues. Between the trimmed V and J ends, which lost 3 bases and 7 bases, there was a span of 15 bases.